The clone carrying this T cell receptor beta chain was recorded once. The entry originates in a study of T cell changes during pregnancy in multiple sclerosis. Here immunoSEQ multiplex PCR was the method, and the copy in TCRdb shows in-frame clones only, minus some. In the table there are tens of thousands of clones, over 90% of which are singletons. V was clipped by 4 bases and J by 0 bases, with 16 bases between them. Germline values: CDR1 SEHNR, CDR2 FQNEAQ (reference sequence). This CDR3 comprises 16 residues. This TCR came from a female donor with multiple sclerosis, enrolled in a pregnancy study. The source material was CD8+ T cells from peripheral blood mononuclear cells, sampled in the third trimester of pregnancy. The V gene is TRBV7-9, the J gene TRBJ2-7; unclear D gene. CDR3 coding DNA: TGTGCCAGCAGCTCCACCTCAGCCACAGACTCCTACGAGCAGTACTTC. This translates into CASSSTSATDSYEQYF.